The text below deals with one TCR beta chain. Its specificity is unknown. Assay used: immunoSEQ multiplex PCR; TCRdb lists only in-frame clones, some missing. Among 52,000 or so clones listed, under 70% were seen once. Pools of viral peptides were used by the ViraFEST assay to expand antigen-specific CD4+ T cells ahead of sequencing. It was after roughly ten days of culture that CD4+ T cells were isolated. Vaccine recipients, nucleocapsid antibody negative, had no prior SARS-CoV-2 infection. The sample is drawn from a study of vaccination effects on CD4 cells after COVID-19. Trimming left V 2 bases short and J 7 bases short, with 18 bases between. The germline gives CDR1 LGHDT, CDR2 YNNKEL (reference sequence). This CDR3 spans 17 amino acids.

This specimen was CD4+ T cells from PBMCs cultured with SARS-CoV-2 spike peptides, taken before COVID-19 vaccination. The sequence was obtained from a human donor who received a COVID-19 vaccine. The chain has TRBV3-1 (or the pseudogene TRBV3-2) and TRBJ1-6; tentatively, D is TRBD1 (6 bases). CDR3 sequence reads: CASSQSIWGLENSPLHF. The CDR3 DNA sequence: TGTGCCAGCAGCCAAAGTATTTGGGGGCTAGAGAATTCACCCCTCCACTTT.